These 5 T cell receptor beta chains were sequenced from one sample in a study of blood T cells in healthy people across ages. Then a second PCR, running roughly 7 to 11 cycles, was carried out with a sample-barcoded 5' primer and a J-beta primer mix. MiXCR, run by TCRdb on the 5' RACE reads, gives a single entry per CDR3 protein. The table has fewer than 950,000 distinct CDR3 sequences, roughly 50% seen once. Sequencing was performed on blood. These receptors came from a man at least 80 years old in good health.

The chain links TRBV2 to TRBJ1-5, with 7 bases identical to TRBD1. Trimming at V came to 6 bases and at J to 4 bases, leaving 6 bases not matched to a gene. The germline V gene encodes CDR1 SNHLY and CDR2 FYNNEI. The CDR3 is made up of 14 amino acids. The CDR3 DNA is TGTGCCAGCAGCCTACCGACAGGGAATCAGCCCCAGCATTTT. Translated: CASSLPTGNQPQHF. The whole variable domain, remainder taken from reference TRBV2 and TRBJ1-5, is EPEVTQTPSHQVTQMGQEVILRCVPISNHLYFYWYRQILGQKVEFLVSFYNNEISEKSEIFDDQFSVERPDGSNFTLKIRSTKLEDSAMYFCASSLPTGNQPQHFGDGTRLSIL.

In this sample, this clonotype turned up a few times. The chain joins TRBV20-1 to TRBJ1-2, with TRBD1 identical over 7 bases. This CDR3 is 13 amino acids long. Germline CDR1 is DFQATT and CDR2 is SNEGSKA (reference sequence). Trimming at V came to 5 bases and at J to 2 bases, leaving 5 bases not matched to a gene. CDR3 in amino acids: CSAYRGGNYGYTF. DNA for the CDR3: TGCAGTGCTTACAGGGGAGGAAACTATGGCTACACCTTC.

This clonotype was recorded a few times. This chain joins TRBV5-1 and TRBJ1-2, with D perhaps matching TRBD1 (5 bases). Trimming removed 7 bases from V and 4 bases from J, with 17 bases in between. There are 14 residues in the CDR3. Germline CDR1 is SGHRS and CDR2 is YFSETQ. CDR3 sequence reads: CASGSSGTAYGYTF. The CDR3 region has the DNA TGCGCCAGCGGATCATCCGGGACGGCCTATGGCTACACCTTC. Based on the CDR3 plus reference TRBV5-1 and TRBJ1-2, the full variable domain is KAGVTQTPRYLIKTRGQQVTLSCSPISGHRSVSWYQQTPGQGLQFLFEYFSETQRNKGNFPGRFSGRQFSNSRSEMNVSTLELGDSALYLCASGSSGTAYGYTFGSGTRLTVV.

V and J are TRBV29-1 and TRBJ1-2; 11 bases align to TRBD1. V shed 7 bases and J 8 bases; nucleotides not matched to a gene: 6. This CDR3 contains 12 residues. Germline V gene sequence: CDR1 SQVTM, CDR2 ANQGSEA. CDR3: CSAADRGRGYTF. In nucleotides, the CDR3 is TGCAGCGCAGCGGACAGGGGGCGAGGCTACACCTTC.

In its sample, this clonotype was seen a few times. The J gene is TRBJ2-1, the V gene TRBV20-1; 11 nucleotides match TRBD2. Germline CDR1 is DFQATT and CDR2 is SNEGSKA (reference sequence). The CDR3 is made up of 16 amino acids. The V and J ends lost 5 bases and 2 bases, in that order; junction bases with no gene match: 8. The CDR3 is CSAGDSGRAAYNEQFF. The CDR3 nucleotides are TGCAGTGCTGGGGATAGCGGGAGGGCCGCCTACAATGAGCAGTTCTTC.